Detailed here is one TCR beta chain. Its specificity is unknown. TCRdb re-analysed the RT-PCR reads in MiXCR, keeping a single row per CDR3 protein. Of roughly 700,000 distinct CDR3 sequences in the sample, around a sixth were seen once. Germline V CDR1 and CDR2: DFQATT, SNEGSKA (reference sequence). The CDR3 extends over 16 amino acids. V lost 6 bases, J lost 6 bases, and 27 bases lay in between. These data come from a study of response to subunit inactivated influenza vaccine. Study-level results: Authors suggested few new T cells are recruited by each seasonal influenza vaccination.

The TCR was taken from a man aged 45-65 years who received an inactivated influenza vaccine. Sequenced here: PBMCs from blood, sampled 11 to 12 days after vaccination. The chain recombines TRBV20-1 with TRBJ2-7; D may match TRBD1 or TRBD2 (5 bases each). The CDR3 reads CSAASTDAPGRVEQYF. DNA for the CDR3: TGCAGTGCCGCATCGACCGACGCGCCGGGGCGGGTCGAGCAGTACTTC.